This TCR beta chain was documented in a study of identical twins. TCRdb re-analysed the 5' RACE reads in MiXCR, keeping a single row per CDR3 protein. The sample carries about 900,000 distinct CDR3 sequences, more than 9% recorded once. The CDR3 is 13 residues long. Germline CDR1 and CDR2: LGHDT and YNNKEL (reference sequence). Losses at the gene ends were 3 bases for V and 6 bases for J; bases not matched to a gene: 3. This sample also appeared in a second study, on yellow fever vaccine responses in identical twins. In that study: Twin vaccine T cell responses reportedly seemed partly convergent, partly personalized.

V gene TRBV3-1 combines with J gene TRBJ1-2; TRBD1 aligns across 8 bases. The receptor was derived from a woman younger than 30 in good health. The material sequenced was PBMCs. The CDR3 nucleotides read TGTGCCAGCAGCCACCTGACAGGGGATGGCTACACCTTC. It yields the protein CASSHLTGDGYTF.